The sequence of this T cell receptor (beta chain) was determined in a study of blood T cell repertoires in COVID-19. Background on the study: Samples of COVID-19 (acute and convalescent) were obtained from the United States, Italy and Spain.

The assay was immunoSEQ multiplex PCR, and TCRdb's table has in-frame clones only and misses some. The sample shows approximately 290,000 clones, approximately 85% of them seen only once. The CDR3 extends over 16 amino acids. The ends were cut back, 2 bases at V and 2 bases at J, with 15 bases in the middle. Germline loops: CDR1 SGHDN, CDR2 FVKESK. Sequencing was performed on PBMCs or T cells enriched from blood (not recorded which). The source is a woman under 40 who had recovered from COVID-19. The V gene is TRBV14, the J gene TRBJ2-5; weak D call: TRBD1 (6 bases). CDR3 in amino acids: CASSQFSGDLQETQYF. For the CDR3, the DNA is TGTGCCAGCAGCCAATTTTCAGGGGACCTACAAGAGACCCAGTACTTC.